This T cell receptor (beta chain) was observed in a study of T cells after somatic rescue of genetic block. The sample holds a few counts of this clone. Profiling relied on immunoSEQ multiplex PCR, and the TCRdb table lists in-frame clones only, not all of them. The sample holds about 13,000 clones, around 70% seen once. Germline CDR1 and CDR2: SQVTM and ANQGSEA. V was clipped by 0 bases and J by 2 bases, with 5 bases between them. The CDR3 contains 12 residues. This chain joins TRBV29-1 and TRBJ2-7; D is uncertain. This clonotype was obtained from a boy younger than 18. Sequenced material: peripheral blood mononuclear cells (PBMCs). CDR3 protein: CSVEDRPYEQYF. In nucleotides, the CDR3 is TGCAGCGTTGAAGACCGGCCCTACGAGCAGTACTTC.